Listed here is a single T cell receptor beta chain. The target antigen is unknown. The CDR3 has 14 amino acids. This entry comes from a study of CD8 T cells in Susac syndrome. Reverse transcription of about 0.5 to 1 ug RNA used random hexamers. Across 54 Vbeta and 13 Jbeta, immunoSEQ multiplex PCR amplified TCR beta CDR3. MiXCR, applied by TCRdb to the immunoSEQ multiplex PCR reads, yields one record per CDR3 protein. This sample has about 110,000 distinct CDR3 sequences, with roughly 94% found just once. General study results and limits: Peak Susac CD8+ clonal expansion occurred in TEMRA cells and active patients.

The genes are TRBV21-1 and TRBJ2-7; the table's D call, TRBD1, has no DNA check behind it. TRBV21-1 constitutes a pseudogene. The source is a human donor with Susac syndrome. Sequenced material: CD8+ T cells from PBMCs. The chain's CDR3 is CASTTGTPSYEQYF. CDR3 bases: TGTGCCAGCACCACCGGGACACCGTCGTACGAGCAGTACTTC.